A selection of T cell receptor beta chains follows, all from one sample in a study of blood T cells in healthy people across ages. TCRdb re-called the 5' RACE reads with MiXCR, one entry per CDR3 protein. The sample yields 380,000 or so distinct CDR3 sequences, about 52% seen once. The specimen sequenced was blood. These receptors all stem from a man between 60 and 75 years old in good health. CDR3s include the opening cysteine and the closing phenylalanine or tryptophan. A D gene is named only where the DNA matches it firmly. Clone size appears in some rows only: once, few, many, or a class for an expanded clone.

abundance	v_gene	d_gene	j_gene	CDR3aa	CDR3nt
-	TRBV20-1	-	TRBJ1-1	CSAKQRLNTEAFF	TGCAGTGCTAAACAGAGGTTGAACACTGAAGCTTTCTTT
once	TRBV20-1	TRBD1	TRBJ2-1	CSAETGVGNEQFF	TGCAGTGCTGAGACAGGGGTCGGAAATGAGCAGTTCTTC
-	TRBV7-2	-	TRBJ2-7	CASSLGARGAYEQYF	TGTGCCAGCAGCTTAGGGGCACGCGGAGCCTACGAGCAGTACTTC
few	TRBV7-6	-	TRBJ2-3	CASSLAGGRAGDTQYF	TGTGCCAGCAGCTTAGCTGGCGGCAGGGCCGGAGATACGCAGTATTTT
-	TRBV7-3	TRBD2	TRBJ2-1	CASSLRASGTYNEQFF	TGTGCCAGCAGCTTAAGGGCTAGCGGCACCTACAATGAGCAGTTCTTC
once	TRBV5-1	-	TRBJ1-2	CASSLAQVEGYTF	TGCGCCAGCAGCTTGGCCCAGGTAGAGGGCTACACCTTC
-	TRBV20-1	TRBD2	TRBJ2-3	CSGTRMGTDTQYF	TGCAGCGGGACTAGGATGGGCACAGATACGCAGTATTTT
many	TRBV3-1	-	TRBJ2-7	CASSQDRAGSSYEQYF	TGTGCCAGCAGCCAAGATCGAGCGGGCAGCTCCTACGAGCAGTACTTC
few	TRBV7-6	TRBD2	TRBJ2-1	CASSLLAGGPYNEQFF	TGTGCCAGCAGCTTGTTAGCGGGGGGCCCCTACAATGAGCAGTTCTTC
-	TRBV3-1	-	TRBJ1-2	CASSQDGTKANYGYTF	TGTGCCAGCAGCCAAGATGGTACAAAAGCTAACTATGGCTACACCTTC
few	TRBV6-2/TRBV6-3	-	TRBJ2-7	CASSGSEQYF	TGTGCCAGCTCGGGTTCCGAGCAGTACTTC
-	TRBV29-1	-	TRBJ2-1	CSVEGATVGNEQFF	TGCAGCGTTGAAGGGGCGACAGTCGGCAATGAGCAGTTCTTC
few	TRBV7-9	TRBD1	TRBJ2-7	CASSLGQGDYEQYF	TGTGCCAGCAGCTTAGGACAGGGGGACTACGAGCAGTACTTC
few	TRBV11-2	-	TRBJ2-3	CASSLNEDTQYF	TGTGCCAGCAGCCTTAACGAGGATACGCAGTATTTT
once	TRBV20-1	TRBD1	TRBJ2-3	CSARDRSRQGFLDTQYF	TGCAGTGCTAGAGATCGATCGAGACAGGGGTTTTTAGATACGCAGTATTTT
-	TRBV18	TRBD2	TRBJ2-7	CAALGGGSYNEQYF	TGTGCCGCCCTCGGGGGGGGCTCCTACAATGAGCAGTACTTC
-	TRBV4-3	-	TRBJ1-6	CASSQDLTYNSPLHF	TGCGCCAGCAGCCAAGATCTGACCTATAATTCACCCCTCCACTTT
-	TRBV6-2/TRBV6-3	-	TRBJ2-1	CASSYEAGRPSYNEQFF	TGTGCCAGCAGTTACGAGGCTGGGCGCCCCTCCTACAATGAGCAGTTCTTC
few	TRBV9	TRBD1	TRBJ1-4	CASSGTGSGEKLFF	TGTGCCAGCAGCGGGACAGGGTCCGGGGAAAAACTGTTTTTT
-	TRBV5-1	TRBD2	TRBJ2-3	CASRGLASTDTQYF	TGCGCCAGCAGGGGACTAGCGAGCACAGATACGCAGTATTTT
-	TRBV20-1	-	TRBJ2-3	CSATRTTVPDTQYF	TGCAGTGCTACCCGGACTACGGTCCCAGATACGCAGTATTTT
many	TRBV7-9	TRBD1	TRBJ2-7	CASSLARQGYEQYF	TGTGCCAGCAGCTTAGCGAGACAGGGCTACGAGCAGTACTTC
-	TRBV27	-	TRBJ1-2	CASSLSPPQGGYGYTF	TGTGCCAGCAGTTTATCGCCCCCACAAGGGGGGTATGGCTACACCTTC
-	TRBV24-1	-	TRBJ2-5	CATMEGPTSRQYF	TGTGCCACCATGGAAGGACCCACCTCACGGCAGTACTTC
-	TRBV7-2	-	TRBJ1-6	CASRSGGAINSPLHF	TGTGCCAGCAGATCCGGGGGGGCAATTAATTCACCCCTCCACTTT
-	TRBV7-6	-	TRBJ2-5	CASSAPTGGETQYF	TGTGCCAGCAGCGCGCCGACAGGTGGAGAGACCCAGTACTTC
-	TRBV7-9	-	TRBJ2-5	CASSPDPGETQYF	TGTGCCAGCAGTCCTGACCCGGGGGAGACCCAGTACTTC
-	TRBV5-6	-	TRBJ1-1	CASSLWGRYSGDTEAFF	TGTGCCAGCAGCTTGTGGGGGCGCTACTCCGGGGACACTGAAGCTTTCTTT
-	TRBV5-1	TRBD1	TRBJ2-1	CASTTGTANNEQFF	TGCGCCAGCACCACCGGGACAGCCAACAATGAGCAGTTCTTC
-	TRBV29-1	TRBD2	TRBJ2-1	CGVRGLAGDDEQFF	TGCGGCGTCAGGGGACTAGCGGGAGACGATGAGCAGTTCTTC
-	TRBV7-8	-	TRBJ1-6	CASTLGASYNSPLHF	TGTGCCAGCACCCTAGGGGCGTCCTATAATTCACCCCTCCACTTT
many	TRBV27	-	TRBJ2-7	CASRGYNEQYF	TGTGCCAGCAGGGGGTACAATGAGCAGTACTTC